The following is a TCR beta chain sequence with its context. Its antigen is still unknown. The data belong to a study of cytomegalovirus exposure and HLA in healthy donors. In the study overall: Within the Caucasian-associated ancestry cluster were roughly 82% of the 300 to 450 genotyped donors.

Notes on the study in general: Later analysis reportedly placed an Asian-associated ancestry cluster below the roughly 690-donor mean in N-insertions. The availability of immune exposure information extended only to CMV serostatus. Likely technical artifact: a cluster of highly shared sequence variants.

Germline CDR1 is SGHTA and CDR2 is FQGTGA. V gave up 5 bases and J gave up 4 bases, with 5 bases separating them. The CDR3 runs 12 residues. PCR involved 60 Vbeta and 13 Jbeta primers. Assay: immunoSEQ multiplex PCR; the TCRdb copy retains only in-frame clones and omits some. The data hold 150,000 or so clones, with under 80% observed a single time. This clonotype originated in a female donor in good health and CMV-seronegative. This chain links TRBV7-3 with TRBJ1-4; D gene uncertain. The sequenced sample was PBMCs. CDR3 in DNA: TGTGCCAGCAGCCCTAATAATGAAAAACTGTTTTTT. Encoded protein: CASSPNNEKLFF.